The clone carrying this T cell receptor beta chain has ten or more counts. This specimen belongs to a study of sequential checkpoint blockade in melanoma. V was trimmed by 8 bases and J by 0 bases, leaving 5 bases between them. The CDR3 is 13 amino acids. Assay used: immunoSEQ multiplex PCR; TCRdb lists only in-frame clones, some missing. This sample has over 6,000 clones; about 28% occur once, and the top ten carry 5% to 5.5%. Treatment denoted: randomized to nivolumab then ipilimumab (arm A) or the reverse (arm B). The sequencing used tumor tissue (inferred from file names), collected from a patient given nivolumab and ipilimumab in sequence. The V call is TRBV7-1, the J call TRBJ1-6; D is undetermined. TRBV7-1 is classed as an ORF, of uncertain function. The TCR originated in a human donor with melanoma. The CDR3 region is CASGLSYNSPLHF. The DNA of the CDR3 is TGTGCCAGCGGTCTCTCCTATAATTCACCCCTCCACTTT.